A selection of T cell receptor beta chains follows, all from one sample in a study of blood T cell repertoires in COVID-19. Only in-frame clones appear in the TCRdb table, and some are missing; sequencing was by immunoSEQ multiplex PCR. The repertoire holds around 110,000 clones, less than 90% seen once, with around 2% in the top ten. Sample: peripheral blood. The source is a man aged 25-40 years with acute or convalescent COVID-19. Both conserved end residues are part of each CDR3. D genes are given only for firm matches. Where a row states a size, it is once, few, many or the class of an expanded clone; other rows omit it.

v_gene	d_gene	abundance	j_gene	CDR3aa	CDR3nt
TRBV9	NA	NA	TRBJ2-3	CASSALAQDTQYF	TGTGCCAGCAGCGCACTAGCCCAAGATACGCAGTATTTT
TRBV9	NA	NA	TRBJ2-4	CASSVTGGSNIQYF	TGTGCCAGCAGCGTAACTGGCGGATCAAACATTCAGTACTTC
TRBV30	TRBD1	NA	TRBJ1-1	CAWTGGIEAFF	TGTGCCTGGACAGGGGGCATTGAAGCTTTCTTT
TRBV7-3	TRBD2	NA	TRBJ2-1	CASSLRVGREYNEQFF	TGTGCCAGCAGCTTAAGGGTCGGGCGGGAGTATAATGAGCAGTTCTTC
TRBV7-3	TRBD2	NA	TRBJ2-3	CASSLIAGGTDTQYF	TGTGCCAGCAGCCTAATAGCGGGGGGCACAGATACGCAGTATTTT
TRBV7-2	NA	NA	TRBJ1-2	CASSLGAFNYGYTF	TGTGCCAGCAGCTTAGGGGCCTTCAACTATGGCTACACCTTC
TRBV30	NA	NA	TRBJ2-5	CAWTGAIQETQYF	TGTGCCTGGACAGGCGCTATCCAAGAGACCCAGTACTTC
TRBV7-3	NA	NA	TRBJ1-1	CASSLNRAGNTEAFF	TGTGCCAGCAGCTTAAATAGGGCGGGGAACACTGAAGCTTTCTTT
TRBV15	NA	NA	TRBJ1-2	CATSIGQSYGYTF	TGTGCCACCAGCATAGGACAGTCTTATGGCTACACCTTC
TRBV3-1/TRBV3-2	NA	NA	TRBJ2-5	CASSQTGETQYF	TGTGCCAGCAGCCAAACGGGGGAGACCCAGTACTTC
TRBV9	NA	once	TRBJ1-1	CASSEEGGPYTEAFF	TGTGCCAGCAGCGAGGAGGGGGGGCCGTACACTGAAGCTTTCTTT
TRBV4-2	TRBD1	NA	TRBJ1-2	CASSQELTGDGYTF	TGTGCCAGCAGCCAAGAATTGACAGGGGACGGCTACACCTTC
TRBV29-1	TRBD2	NA	TRBJ2-1	CSVEGAGSSYNEQFF	TGCAGCGTTGAGGGAGCGGGGAGCTCCTACAATGAGCAGTTCTTC
TRBV7-9	TRBD2	few	TRBJ2-7	CASSDARTSGGLLMYEQYF	TGTGCCAGCAGCGACGCAAGGACTAGCGGGGGGCTGCTGATGTACGAGCAGTACTTC
TRBV5-1	NA	NA	TRBJ2-7	CASGEGQAYEQYF	TGCGCCAGCGGGGAGGGACAGGCCTACGAGCAGTACTTC
TRBV7-9	NA	NA	TRBJ2-1	CASRVKESLGFNEQFF	TGTGCCAGCAGAGTTAAGGAGTCATTAGGATTCAATGAGCAGTTCTTC
TRBV9	NA	NA	TRBJ2-7	CASSAGPGAGQQVGTEQYF	TGTGCCAGCAGCGCCGGACCTGGGGCAGGGCAACAAGTCGGTACCGAGCAGTACTTC